Included here is one T cell receptor (beta chain) sequence, with context. This clonotype was seen at least ten times. Its recognized antigen is unknown. It has no much larger one-base neighbor in the sample; base qualities were not kept. This entry comes from a study of neurological immune-mediated disorders (dated 2019 in TCRdb). With regard to the full study: Peripheral blood TCR-beta repertoires from patients with HTLV-I-associated myelopathy (HAM/TSP), patients with multiple sclerosis, and healthy controls were compared in the study using UMI-based sequencing. The approximately 96 TCR-beta libraries covered PBMC samples along with longitudinal samples, technical triplicates, and paired sorted CD4+ and CD8+ T-cell subsets. The cohort comprised 68 subjects: roughly 15 HAM/TSP patients, 35 or so multiple sclerosis patients and 20 or so healthy controls. Paper-wide results and their limitations: No identical CDR3 amino acid sequences were shared among expanded clones across subjects, suggesting private TCR-beta repertoires in all groups. The highest TCR clonal expansion was observed in HAM/TSP patients, whereas the lowest was observed in MS patients, even when compared with healthy controls.

Unsorted PBMC libraries were generated from 2 million PBMCs stored in RNAlater at -80 °C until RNA extraction. Peripheral blood underwent Ficoll-Hypaque density gradient centrifugation to isolate PBMCs, which were then cryopreserved in liquid nitrogen. From the cysteine up to the phenylalanine, the CDR3 has a length of 15 residues. Here the CDR3 DNA is all that survives: 45 bases in frame from base 1. CDR1 WSHSY and CDR2 SAAADI were looked up in the germline V gene. V is cut by 5 bases and J by 0 bases, and the space between the germline ends is 14 bases. cDNA was synthesized by template-switch 5'RACE using a primer carrying a 10-nucleotide random unique molecular identifier by which each TCR transcript was tagged. Every sequencing run covered 15-18 subjects and yielded more than 160 million TCR-beta sequences. Total RNA was extracted with the RNeasy kit. TCR-beta VDJ regions were amplified with primers for the TCR constant region and the 5'RACE anchor, using the KAPA Real-time Library Amplification kit. A first PCR added sample indexes and Illumina adaptors, and a second PCR then raised library yield. After purification with Ampure beads, the TCR product of roughly 650 bp was size-selected on a 2% E-gel SizeSelection system. Before pooling, libraries had their quality checked on a Bioanalyzer, their concentration measured with Qubit, and their quantity determined with the Kapa Library Quantification kit. Libraries were sequenced paired-end 2 x 150 bp on an Illumina HiSeq 2500. To increase sequence diversity, about 23-32% phiX was spiked into each library pool. The published analysis was carried out like this. Quality-filtered reads were processed with the UMI-based MiGEC pipeline, which removed over 75% of raw TCR sequences during error correction. VDJ genes were aligned to IMGT germline references, and each clonotype was defined by a unique CDR3 amino acid sequence together with V-J genes. Clonal expansion, Shannon diversity and CDR3 relatedness were evaluated with VDJtools (CalcPairwiseDistances, ClusterSamples), while phylogenetic trees were built in CLCbio workbench. Using coefficient-of-variation modelling across technical triplicates, the study counted a clone as expanded if it had at least 8 unique UMIs. TCRdb reprocessed the public reads (quality trimming at Q25 with fastp, clone calling with MiXCR) and kept in-frame beta chains. Each CDR3 protein appears once, grouped with its most common genes and DNA. TCRdb's processing, not the authors' own work, is the source of the V and J calls. In this sample the table shows about 36,000 distinct CDR3 sequences, about 9.4% of which occur a single time. The ten most abundant clones make up about 7% of the sample.

This receptor was obtained from a woman younger than 45 with HTLV-1-associated myelopathy (HAM/TSP). The sequencing input was PBMCs. The chain is assembled from TRBV10-2 and TRBJ2-7; tentative D gene TRBD1, with 6 bases matching. The CDR3 protein: CASSKDSLLSYEQYF. Read as DNA, the sequence is TGCGCCAGCAGTAAGGACAGCCTCCTCTCCTACGAGCAGTACTTC.